This TCR beta chain was identified during a study of cytomegalovirus exposure and HLA in healthy donors. Study-wide points: In a later analysis, TCR beta V- and J-gene trimming showed a link to a missense DCLRE1C variant. Most CMV-associated TCR beta chains appeared HLA-restricted in a later analysis.

The PCR used 60 Vbeta and 13 Jbeta primers. Assay: immunoSEQ multiplex PCR; the TCRdb copy retains only in-frame clones and omits some. Of fewer than 200,000 clones listed, almost 80% are singletons. As for this clone: Its antigen is undetermined.

The ends lost 4 bases at V and 5 bases at J; junction bases unmatched: 6. CDR3 length: 14 residues. The germline CDR1 and CDR2 sequences are SGHDN and FVKESK. The rearrangement uses TRBV14 and TRBJ2-5; TRBD1 matches 8 bases. The receptor's source is a young man in good health and CMV-seronegative. The sequenced sample was PBMCs. The CDR3 loop reads CASSPPGQEETQYF. The CDR3 DNA is TGTGCCAGCAGCCCGCCGGGACAGGAGGAGACCCAGTACTTC.